The rows below give T cell receptor beta chains drawn from one sample of a study of blood T cells in healthy people across ages. TCRdb processed the 5' RACE reads anew with MiXCR; each CDR3 protein has one entry. The sample holds about 1.6 million distinct CDR3 sequences; about 31% are singletons and the top ten take approximately 10%. Sequencing input: blood. Every receptor here comes from a woman in her twenties or thirties in good health. The CDR3 runs from the conserved cysteine through the conserved F or W. The D gene is left open where the match is weak. Clone size, where shown, is once, few, many, or a class for clones that have expanded.

clone_size	j_call	v_call	cdr3_length	d_call	cdr3_nt	cdr3_aa
.	TRBJ2-5	TRBV5-1	19	TRBD2	TGCGCCAGCAGCGTGGACGGACTAGCGGGAGGGGTAAACCAAGAGACCCAGTACTTC	CASSVDGLAGGVNQETQYF
few	TRBJ2-5	TRBV11-2	14	TRBD2	TGTGCCAGCAGCCTAGGGGAGGGAGGAGAGACCCAGTACTTC	CASSLGEGGETQYF
.	TRBJ2-1	TRBV5-6	15	TRBD1	TGTGCCAGCAGCGACAGGGATCTTGCTAGGGATGAGCAGTTCTTC	CASSDRDLARDEQFF
few	TRBJ2-4	TRBV5-1	19	.	TGCGCCAGCAGCTTGGACGGGGCTGAATCTTGGTTAGCCAAAAACATTCAGTACTTC	CASSLDGAESWLAKNIQYF
few	TRBJ2-1	TRBV5-1	16	TRBD2	TGCGCCAGCAGCCCGCCAATTAGCGGGGCATACAATGAGCAGTTCTTC	CASSPPISGAYNEQFF
once	TRBJ2-5	TRBV5-6	13	.	TGTGCCAGCAGCATCTGGGGGGCGGAGACCCAGTACTTC	CASSIWGAETQYF
.	TRBJ2-7	TRBV6-6	16	TRBD2	TGTGCCAGCAGTTCAACCAGCAGCGGGAGTATCTACGAGCAGTACTTC	CASSSTSSGSIYEQYF
few	TRBJ2-1	TRBV7-9	15	.	TGTGCCAGCAACACTAGGAAGGGGCACTCCAATGAGCAGTTCTTC	CASNTRKGHSNEQFF
.	TRBJ2-1	TRBV2	17	TRBD2	TGTGCCAGCAGCCAAGATATCCGTCTAGCGGGGGGCAATGAGCAGTTCTTC	CASSQDIRLAGGNEQFF
few	TRBJ2-2	TRBV20-1	13	.	TGCAGTGCTAGCGGCCTGTGGACCGGGGAGCTGTTTTTT	CSASGLWTGELFF
few	TRBJ1-2	TRBV9	15	.	TGTGCCAGCAGCGTAGGCCCGGACAGTAACTATGGCTACACCTTC	CASSVGPDSNYGYTF
.	TRBJ2-1	TRBV7-9	15	.	TGTGCCAGCAGCCATTCTCGCGGGGTTAACAATGAGCAGTTCTTC	CASSHSRGVNNEQFF
few	TRBJ2-1	TRBV5-1	17	.	TGCGCCAGCAGCTTTGGGGCGGGATCAAGCTCCTACAATGAGCAGTTCTTC	CASSFGAGSSSYNEQFF
.	TRBJ2-3	TRBV20-1	16	TRBD2	TGCAGTGCTAGAGCAACTAGCGGGCTCAGCACAGATACGCAGTATTTT	CSARATSGLSTDTQYF
few	TRBJ2-3	TRBV12-3/TRBV12-4	15	TRBD2	TGTGCCAGCAGTTACCGACTAGCGGGAGTGGATACGCAGTATTTT	CASSYRLAGVDTQYF
.	TRBJ2-2	TRBV7-9	16	TRBD1	TGTGCCAGCAGCCCTTGGACAGGGAGTAACACCGGGGAGCTGTTTTTT	CASSPWTGSNTGELFF
few	TRBJ2-7	TRBV25-1	15	.	TGTGCCAGCAGTGACGCGGCAAAGGGAACCTACGAGCAGTACTTC	CASSDAAKGTYEQYF
.	TRBJ2-3	TRBV4-1	14	.	TGCGCCAGCAGCCAAGGGCCGACCGTAGATACGCAGTATTTT	CASSQGPTVDTQYF
.	TRBJ2-5	TRBV3-1	16	.	TGTGCCAGCAAGACAAAAACCGCACGGGGCCAGGAGACCCAGTACTTC	CASKTKTARGQETQYF
.	TRBJ2-1	TRBV12-3/TRBV12-4	15	TRBD1	TGTGCCAGCAGACAAGGGGGACAGGGCGGGAATGAGCAGTTCTTC	CASRQGGQGGNEQFF
.	TRBJ2-7	TRBV20-1	15	TRBD2	TGCAGTGCTAGGGCGAGCGGGAGCCTCTCCTACGAGCAGTACTTC	CSARASGSLSYEQYF
many	TRBJ2-7	TRBV18	12	.	TGTGCCAGCAGCCCCGGGACCTACGAGCAGTACTTC	CASSPGTYEQYF
few	TRBJ1-1	TRBV20-1	13	.	TGCAGTGCTACGAGACAGGTGAACACTGAAGCTTTCTTT	CSATRQVNTEAFF
.	TRBJ2-5	TRBV9	13	TRBD2	TGTGCCAGCAGCGTAGGAGCCGGGGGGGAGCAGTACTTC	CASSVGAGGEQYF
.	TRBJ1-5	TRBV20-1	13	.	TGCAGTGCTAGGGGCGGGGTTAGTCAGCCCCAGCATTTT	CSARGGVSQPQHF
.	TRBJ1-2	TRBV6-5	16	.	TGTGCCAGCAGTTACTCGGGCGGCGAATCTTGGTATGGCTACACCTTC	CASSYSGGESWYGYTF
.	TRBJ2-5	TRBV6-2/TRBV6-3	13	TRBD2	TGTGCCAGCAGATACGGGGGGGGCCCGGGGCAGTACTTC	CASRYGGGPGQYF
few	TRBJ2-5	TRBV5-6	17	.	TGTGCCAGCAGCTTCTCGGTGACGTTCGTTACCCAAGAGACCCAGTACTTC	CASSFSVTFVTQETQYF
.	TRBJ2-7	TRBV7-6	14	.	TGTGCCAGCAGCTTAGTGGGACAACCACGGGAGCAGTACTTC	CASSLVGQPREQYF
.	TRBJ1-2	TRBV9	16	.	TGTGCCAGCAGCGGAGACGGAAGGAGTTCTAACTATGGCTACACCTTC	CASSGDGRSSNYGYTF
.	TRBJ2-3	TRBV18	14	.	TGCGCCAGCAGCCCTCGAGAGGGAACAGATACGCAGTATTTT	CASSPREGTDTQYF
.	TRBJ2-1	TRBV4-2	16	TRBD2	TGTGCCAGCAGCTTAATGTCGGGGGGGGCCCACAATGAGCAGTTCTTC	CASSLMSGGAHNEQFF
few	TRBJ2-7	TRBV12-3/TRBV12-4	17	.	TGTGCCAGCAGTCCACTGGTTTTAGGTGCACGAGCCTACGAGCAGTACTTC	CASSPLVLGARAYEQYF
few	TRBJ2-5	TRBV28	16	.	TGTGCCAGCAGTTCCTCCGGCAGGGGGGCCAGAGAGACCCAGTACTTC	CASSSSGRGARETQYF
many	TRBJ2-5	TRBV29-1	13	TRBD1	TGCAGCGCTGAGACAGGGGGCAGAGAGACCCAGTACTTC	CSAETGGRETQYF
.	TRBJ1-1	TRBV6-5	14	.	TGTGCCAGCAGCCGGGGTTACATGAACACTGAAGCTTTCTTT	CASSRGYMNTEAFF
.	TRBJ1-2	TRBV28	13	.	TGTGCCTGCAGTTGGGGGGGGAGCTATGGCTACACCTTC	CACSWGGSYGYTF
many	TRBJ2-7	TRBV20-1	16	TRBD2	TGCAGTGCTAGAGGGCTTGGGGGGGGGAGCTCCTACGAGCAGTACTTC	CSARGLGGGSSYEQYF
.	TRBJ1-1	TRBV5-1	16	.	TGCGCCAGCAGTCTTGGCCGCGGCCGAATGAACACTGAAGCTTTCTTT	CASSLGRGRMNTEAFF
.	TRBJ2-7	TRBV6-4	18	TRBD2	TGTGCCAGCAGCCTACGTCTATCTGGAGGGGACTACTCCTACGAGCAGTACTTC	CASSLRLSGGDYSYEQYF